The 5 T cell receptor beta chains below were found in one sample sequenced in a study of tumor and adjacent non-tumor tissue in lung cancer. The template was RNA from unsorted bulk tissue. The library came from three nested PCR rounds adapted from ARM-PCR protocols. MiXCR, applied by TCRdb to the multiplex PCR reads, yields one record per CDR3 protein. The sample shows around 200,000 distinct CDR3 sequences, roughly 70% of them seen only once. Specimen: lung tumor tissue. These TCRs come from a man aged 55 to 70 with non-small cell lung cancer.

The chain couples TRBV4-3 to TRBJ1-1; D unclear. Per the germline V gene, CDR1 is LGHNA and CDR2 is YSLEER. This CDR3 has 13 amino acids. V was pared by 0 bases and J by 12 bases, with 14 bases between. The DNA of the CDR3 is TGCGCCAGCAGCCAAGACAGGAACACTGACACTTTCTTT. Its translation: CASSQDRNTDTFF.

A note on this clonotype: The junction differs from germline at one of its ends, possibly a read error. The V call is TRBV20-1, the J call TRBJ2-3; TRBD1 agrees at 7 bases. Germline values: CDR1 DFQATT, CDR2 SNEGSKA (reference sequence). This CDR3 is 15 amino acids long. CDR3 in DNA: TGCTGTGCTACCTCCAGGGGGATGACGACAGATACGCAGTATTTT. Protein product: CCATSRGMTTDTQYF.

Note on this clonotype: This may be a read error: a much more frequent sequence differs by one nucleotide. The chain employs TRBV4-2 and TRBJ2-2, with D hard to call. The CDR3 consists of 16 residues. Germline-derived CDR1 and CDR2 are LGHNA and YNFKEQ. CDR3 sequence (DNA): TGTGCCAGCAGCCTCGGGTTCGGGCCGAACACCGTGGAGCTGTTTTTT. Translation: CASSLGFGPNTVELFF.

This clonotype has a single count. The junction does not match germline at one end; this may be a read error. J is TRBJ2-5 and V is TRBV7-8; the D is unclear. The CDR3 loop spans 12 amino acids. The germline V gene has CDR1 SGHVS and CDR2 FQNEAQ. CDR3 amino acids: CAISFVQETQYF. Here the CDR3 DNA reads TGTGCCATCAGCTTTGTACAAGAGACCCAGTACTTC.

The V and J genes are TRBV20-1 and TRBJ2-1; perhaps TRBD1 as D (5 bases). V was clipped by 7 bases and J by 7 bases, with 17 bases between them. CDR3 length: 13 residues. Germline V gene data show CDR1 as DFQATT and CDR2 as SNEGSKA (reference sequence). CDR3 region: CSVPLPGINEQFF. The CDR3, as DNA: TGCAGTGTCCCCCTACCAGGGATTAATGAGCAGTTCTTC.